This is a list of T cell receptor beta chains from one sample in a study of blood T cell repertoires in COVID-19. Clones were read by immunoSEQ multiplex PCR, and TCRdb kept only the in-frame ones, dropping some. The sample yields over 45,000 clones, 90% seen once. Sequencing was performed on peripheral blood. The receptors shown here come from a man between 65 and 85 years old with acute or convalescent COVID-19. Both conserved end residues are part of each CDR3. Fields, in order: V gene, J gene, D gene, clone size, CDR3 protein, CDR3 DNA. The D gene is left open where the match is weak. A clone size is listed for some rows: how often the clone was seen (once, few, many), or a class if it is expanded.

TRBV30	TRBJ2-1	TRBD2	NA	CAWTTSGGPYNEQFF	TGTGCCTGGACAACTAGCGGGGGACCATACAATGAGCAGTTCTTC
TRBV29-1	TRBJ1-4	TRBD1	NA	CSVEAFPGQGKGNEKLFF	TGCAGCGTTGAAGCTTTTCCAGGACAGGGCAAGGGAAATGAAAAACTGTTTTTT
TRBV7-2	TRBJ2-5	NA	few	CASSSNSGTQETQYF	TGTGCCAGCAGCTCCAATTCTGGTACACAAGAGACCCAGTACTTC
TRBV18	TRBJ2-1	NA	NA	CASSPLGQPYNEQFF	TGTGCCAGCTCACCACTCGGACAGCCCTACAATGAGCAGTTCTTC
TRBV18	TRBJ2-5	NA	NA	CASSPAQLQETQYF	TGTGCCAGCTCACCGGCACAGTTACAAGAGACCCAGTACTTC
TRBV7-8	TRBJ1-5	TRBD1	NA	CASSPRTGARQPQHF	TGTGCCAGCAGCCCCCGGACAGGGGCTCGTCAGCCCCAGCATTTT
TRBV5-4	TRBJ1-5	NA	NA	CASSLGPLTRQPQHF	TGTGCCAGCAGCTTGGGCCCCCTGACTCGTCAGCCCCAGCATTTT
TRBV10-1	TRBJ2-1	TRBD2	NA	CASPEGASGGNEQFF	TGCGCCAGTCCCGAGGGTGCTAGCGGGGGAAATGAGCAGTTCTTC
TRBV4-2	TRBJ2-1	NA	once	CASSQGTAGGEQFF	TGTGCCAGCAGCCAAGGGACCGCCGGGGGTGAGCAGTTCTTC
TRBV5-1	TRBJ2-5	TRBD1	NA	CASSLASGTGGQETQYF	TGCGCCAGCAGCTTGGCCTCAGGGACAGGGGGCCAAGAGACCCAGTACTTC